One and the same sample provided the 17 T cell receptor beta chains below, sequenced in a study of blood T cell repertoires in COVID-19. Generated by immunoSEQ multiplex PCR, the TCRdb table keeps only in-frame clones and is missing some. The sample has more than 200,000 clones, around 83% seen once; the top ten hold about 1.4%. What was sequenced was peripheral blood. Receptors were obtained from a woman in her thirties or forties who had recovered from COVID-19.

The chain is built from TRBV28 and TRBJ2-1, with 7 bases aligning to TRBD2. CDR1 and CDR2 from the germline V gene are MDHEN and SYDVKM. V lost 6 bases to trimming and J lost 0 bases; unmatched junction nucleotides: 2. The CDR3 consists of 14 residues. This CDR3 reads CASRAGISYNEQFF. The CDR3 bases are TGTGCCAGCAGAGCGGGGATCTCCTACAATGAGCAGTTCTTC.

This clone has just one count. This chain links TRBV10-1 with TRBJ2-3; the match to TRBD2 covers 8 bases. This CDR3 has 14 residues. V dropped 3 bases and J dropped 6; count of bases not matched to a gene: 5. Per the germline V gene, CDR1 is WNHNN and CDR2 is SYGVQD (reference sequence). CDR3 bases: TGCGCCAGCAGTGAAGCCGGGGGGGCGGATACGCAGTATTTT. Protein sequence: CASSEAGGADTQYF.

This chain uses TRBV11-2 with TRBJ2-7; TRBD2 might be the D (6 bases). With 5 bases removed from V and 2 bases from J, the gap between germline ends came to 10 bases. Looked up from germline, CDR1 is SGHAT and CDR2 is FQNNGV. The CDR3 extends over 13 amino acids. CDR3 region: CASSPGVPYEQYF. The DNA of the CDR3 is TGTGCCAGCAGCCCGGGGGTACCCTACGAGCAGTACTTC. The full variable domain, its missing parts supplied by reference TRBV11-2 and TRBJ2-7, is EAGVAQSPRYKIIEKRQSVAFWCNPISGHATLYWYQQILGQGPKLLIQFQNNGVVDDSQLPKDRFSAERLKGVDSTLKIQPAKLEDSAVYLCASSPGVPYEQYFGPGTRLTVT.

The V and J genes are TRBV5-6 and TRBJ1-5; D might be TRBD1 (5 bases). Germline loops: CDR1 SGHDT, CDR2 YYEEEE. V lost 2 bases to trimming and J lost 0 bases, with 6 bases between them. The CDR3 totals 14 residues. The DNA of the CDR3 is TGTGCCAGCAGCTTCGGACATAGCAATCAGCCCCAGCATTTT. This encodes CASSFGHSNQPQHF.

This clone was seen only a few times. This chain uses TRBV20-1 with TRBJ2-7, with D possibly TRBD1 on 6 matching bases. The V end was cut by 0 bases, the J end by 12 bases, with 12 bases between. Germline CDR1 is DFQATT and CDR2 is SNEGSKA (reference sequence). The CDR3 spans 11 residues. CDR3 DNA: TGCAGTGCTAGAGAAGTGGACAGAGCGTACTTC. This gives the protein CSAREVDRAYF.

This chain connects TRBV5-8 to TRBJ2-2, with TRBD1 matching 10 bases. This CDR3 is 15 amino acids long. With V trimmed by 1 base and J by 5 bases, 2 bases remained unmatched. Germline V gene sequence: CDR1 SGHTS, CDR2 YDEGEE. As DNA, the CDR3 is TGTGCCAGCAGCTTGTTGGGACAGGGGACCGGGGAGCTGTTTTTT. It specifies CASSLLGQGTGELFF.

The gene calls are TRBV20-1 and TRBJ2-7, with 15 bases that match TRBD2. The CDR3 is 16 amino acids. V lost 3 bases, J lost 2 bases, and 5 bases stayed unmatched. Germline assignment: CDR1 DFQATT and CDR2 SNEGSKA (reference sequence). CDR3 protein: CSASWTSGGAPYEQYF. The CDR3 coding sequence is TGCAGTGCTAGTTGGACTAGCGGGGGGGCACCCTACGAGCAGTACTTC.

This clone was counted once. CDR3 nucleotides: TGTGCCAGTCGCCCCCCGCAGGGGCCCTATGGCTACACCTTC. Its translation is CASRPPQGPYGYTF. The V and J genes are TRBV6-5 and TRBJ1-2; D is possibly TRBD1 (6 bases). Trimming removed 9 bases at V and 4 bases at J, with 18 bases between. Germline V gene lookup returns CDR1 MNHEY and CDR2 SVGAGI. The CDR3 is 14 residues long.

This chain links TRBV11-2 with TRBJ2-1, with unresolved D. CDR3 length equals 14 residues. Deletions cut 0 bases from V and 9 bases from J, with 12 bases between. Per germline, CDR1 SGHAT and CDR2 FQNNGV. CDR3 protein: CASSLDLVYSEQFF. CDR3 in DNA: TGTGCCAGCAGCTTAGATTTGGTTTATAGTGAGCAGTTCTTC.

This clone was observed a single time. V usage is TRBV7-2 and J usage is TRBJ2-3, with D possibly TRBD2 on 6 matching bases. Germline CDR1 reads SGHTA; CDR2 reads FQGNSA. The CDR3 extends over 15 amino acids. V gave up 5 bases and J gave up 2 bases, with 14 bases separating them. CDR3 loop: CASSVNGGITDTQYF. CDR3 nucleotides: TGTGCCAGCAGCGTCAACGGGGGTATCACAGATACGCAGTATTTT. The variable domain in full, with the rest retrieved from reference TRBV7-2 and TRBJ2-3, is GAGVSQSPSNKVTEKGKDVELRCDPISGHTALYWYRQSLGQGLEFLIYFQGNSAPDKSGLPSDRFSAERTGGSVSTLTIQRTQQEDSAVYLCASSVNGGITDTQYFGPGTRLTVL.

The chain has TRBV6-6 and TRBJ1-4; no clear D gene. V was clipped by 0 bases and J by 8 bases, with 16 bases between them. CDR3 length: 16 residues. Germline V lookup: CDR1 MNHNY, CDR2 SVGAGI (reference sequence). The DNA for the CDR3 is TGTGCCAGCAGTTACTCGCGACGGGTATTCGACGAAAAACTGTTTTTT. Translation: CASSYSRRVFDEKLFF.

The chain joins TRBV7-3 to TRBJ2-2; D possibly corresponds to TRBD2 (6 bases). V was shortened by 1 base and J by 0 bases, with 9 bases between the two germline ends. The CDR3 sequence is 16 residues long. CDR1 is SGHTA, CDR2 FQGTGA, per germline. The CDR3: CASSLMGGANTGELFF. As DNA, the CDR3 is TGTGCCAGCAGCTTAATGGGGGGAGCGAACACCGGGGAGCTGTTTTTT.

The chain has TRBV13 and TRBJ2-7, with D possibly TRBD1 on 6 matching bases. The germline V gene encodes CDR1 PRHDT and CDR2 FYEKMQ (reference sequence). V was pared by 1 base and J by 2 bases, with 15 bases between. The CDR3 contains 16 residues. CDR3 protein: CASSLEGTMEAYEQYF. CDR3 bases: TGTGCCAGCAGCTTAGAGGGGACAATGGAAGCCTACGAGCAGTACTTC. Variable domain in full (rest from reference TRBV13 and TRBJ2-7): AAGVIQSPRHLIKEKRETATLKCYPIPRHDTVYWYQQGPGQDPQFLISFYEKMQSDKGSIPDRFSAQQFSDYHSELNMSSLELGDSALYFCASSLEGTMEAYEQYFGPGTRLTVT.

The chain employs TRBV30 and TRBJ2-7; weak D call: TRBD1 (7 bases). The V gene lost 2 bases and the J gene lost 6 bases, with 8 bases spanning the gap. The CDR3 length is 11 residues. Germline CDR1 reads GTSNPN; CDR2 reads SVGIG (reference sequence). CDR3 amino acids: CAWSQGGEQYF. Here the CDR3 DNA reads TGTGCCTGGAGTCAGGGGGGCGAGCAGTACTTC.

The gene calls are TRBV7-2 and TRBJ1-1; D is ambiguous. This CDR3 has 13 residues. Trimming pared 11 bases from V and 4 bases from J, leaving 17 bases between. Germline CDR1 is SGHTA and CDR2 is FQGNSA. CDR3 in amino acids: CAGKTSASTEAFF. CDR3 in DNA: TGTGCCGGAAAAACAAGCGCCTCCACTGAAGCTTTCTTT.

This chain joins TRBV4-3 and TRBJ2-5; the D gene is possibly TRBD1 (6 bases). The CDR3 spans 14 residues. Germline assignment: CDR1 LGHNA and CDR2 YSLEER. V was shortened by 3 bases and J by 5 bases, with 13 bases between the two germline ends. The CDR3 nucleotides are TGCGCCAGCAGCCAGAACGTGGGGGCGGAGACCCAGTACTTC. Translation: CASSQNVGAETQYF.

The V call is TRBV5-4, the J call TRBJ2-5, with 9 bases matching TRBD2. Germline-derived CDR1 and CDR2 are SGHNT and YYREEE (reference sequence). The V segment lost 2 bases and the J segment 5 bases; nucleotides outside the gene matches: 7. This CDR3 comprises 15 residues. The CDR3 sequence is CASSLGTSIKETQYF. For the CDR3, the DNA is TGTGCCAGCAGCTTAGGGACTAGCATCAAGGAGACCCAGTACTTC. The variable domain in full, completed from reference TRBV5-4 and TRBJ2-5, reads ETGVTQSPTHLIKTRGQQVTLRCSSQSGHNTVSWYQQALGQGPQFIFQYYREEENGRGNFPPRFSGLQFPNYSSELNVNALELDDSALYLCASSLGTSIKETQYFGPGTRLLVL.